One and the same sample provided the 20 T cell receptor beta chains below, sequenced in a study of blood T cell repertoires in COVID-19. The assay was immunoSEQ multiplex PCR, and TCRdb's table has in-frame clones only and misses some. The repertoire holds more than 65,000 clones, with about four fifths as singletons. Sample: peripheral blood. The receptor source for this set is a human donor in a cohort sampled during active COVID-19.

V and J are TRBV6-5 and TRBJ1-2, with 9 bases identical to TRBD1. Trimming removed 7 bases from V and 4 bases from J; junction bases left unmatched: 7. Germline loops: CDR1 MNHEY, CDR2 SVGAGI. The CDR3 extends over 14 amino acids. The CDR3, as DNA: TGTGCCAGCAAGGAACAGGGGGCGACCTATGGCTACACCTTC. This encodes CASKEQGATYGYTF.

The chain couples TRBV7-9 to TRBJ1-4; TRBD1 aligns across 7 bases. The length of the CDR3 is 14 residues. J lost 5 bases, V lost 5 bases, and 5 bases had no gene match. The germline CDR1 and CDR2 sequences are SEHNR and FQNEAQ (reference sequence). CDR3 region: CASSQTGKNEKLFF. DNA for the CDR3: TGTGCCAGCAGCCAGACAGGGAAGAATGAAAAACTGTTTTTT. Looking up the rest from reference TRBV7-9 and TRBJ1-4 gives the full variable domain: DTGVSQNPRHKITKRGQNVTFRCDPISEHNRLYWYRQTLGQGPEFLTYFQNEAQLEKSRLLSDRFSAERPKGSFSTLEIQRTEQGDSAMYLCASSQTGKNEKLFFGSGTQLSVL.

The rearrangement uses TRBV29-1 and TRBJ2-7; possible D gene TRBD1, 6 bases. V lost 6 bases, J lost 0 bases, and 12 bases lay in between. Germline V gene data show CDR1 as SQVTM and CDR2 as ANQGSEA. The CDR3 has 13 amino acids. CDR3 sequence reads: CSVVGQSSYEQYF. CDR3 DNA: TGCAGCGTAGTTGGACAGAGCTCCTACGAGCAGTACTTC.

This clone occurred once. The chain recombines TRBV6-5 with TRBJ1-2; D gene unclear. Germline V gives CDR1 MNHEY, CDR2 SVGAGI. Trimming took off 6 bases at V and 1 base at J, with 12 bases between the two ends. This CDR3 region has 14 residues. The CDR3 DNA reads TGTGCCAGCAGCCTAACGTCGGGTAACTATGGCTACACCTTC. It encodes CASSLTSGNYGYTF.

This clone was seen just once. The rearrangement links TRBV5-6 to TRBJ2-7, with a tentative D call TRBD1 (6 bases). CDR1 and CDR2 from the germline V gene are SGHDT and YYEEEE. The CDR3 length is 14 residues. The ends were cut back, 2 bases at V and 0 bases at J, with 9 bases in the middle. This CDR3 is CASSLGTPSYEQYF. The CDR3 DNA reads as TGTGCCAGCAGCTTAGGGACACCCTCCTACGAGCAGTACTTC.

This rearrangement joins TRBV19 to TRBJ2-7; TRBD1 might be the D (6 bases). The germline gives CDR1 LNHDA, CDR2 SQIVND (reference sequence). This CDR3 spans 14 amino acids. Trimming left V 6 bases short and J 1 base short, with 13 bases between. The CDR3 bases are TGTGCCAGTAGGAGCAGGGGCGAATCCTACGAGCAGTACTTC. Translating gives CASRSRGESYEQYF. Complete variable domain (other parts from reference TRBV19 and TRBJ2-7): DGGITQSPKYLFRKEGQNVTLSCEQNLNHDAMYWYRQDPGQGLRLIYYSQIVNDFQKGDIAEGYSVSREKKESFPLTVTSAQKNPTAFYLCASRSRGESYEQYFGPGTRLTVT.

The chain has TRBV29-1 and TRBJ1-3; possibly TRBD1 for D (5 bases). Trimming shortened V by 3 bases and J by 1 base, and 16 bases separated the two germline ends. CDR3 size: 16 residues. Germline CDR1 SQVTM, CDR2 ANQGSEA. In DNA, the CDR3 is TGCAGCGTTGATGTATGGATCTCAGGGTCTGGAAACACCATATATTTT. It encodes CSVDVWISGSGNTIYF.

CDR3 loop: CASSLVPIAGGLNTGELFF. CDR3 in DNA: TGTGCCAGCAGCTTAGTACCCATAGCGGGGGGACTGAACACCGGGGAGCTGTTTTTT. The rearrangement links TRBV7-8 to TRBJ2-2; TRBD2 agrees at 10 bases. Trimming took 1 base from V and 1 from J; bases not matched to a gene: 9. The CDR3 runs to 19 residues. CDR1 SGHVS and CDR2 FQNEAQ come from the germline V gene. Variable domain in full (rest from reference TRBV7-8 and TRBJ2-2): GAGVSQSPRYKVAKRGQDVALRCDPISGHVSLFWYQQALGQGPEFLTYFQNEAQLDKSGLPSDRFFAERPEGSVSTLKIQRTQQEDSAVYLCASSLVPIAGGLNTGELFFGEGSRLTVL.

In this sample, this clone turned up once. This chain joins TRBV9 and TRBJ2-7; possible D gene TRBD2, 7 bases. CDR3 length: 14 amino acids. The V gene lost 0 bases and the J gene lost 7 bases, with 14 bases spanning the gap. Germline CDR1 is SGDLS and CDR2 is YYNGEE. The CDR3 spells CASSVGAGAAEQYF. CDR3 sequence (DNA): TGTGCCAGCAGCGTAGGGGCGGGGGCGGCTGAGCAGTACTTC.

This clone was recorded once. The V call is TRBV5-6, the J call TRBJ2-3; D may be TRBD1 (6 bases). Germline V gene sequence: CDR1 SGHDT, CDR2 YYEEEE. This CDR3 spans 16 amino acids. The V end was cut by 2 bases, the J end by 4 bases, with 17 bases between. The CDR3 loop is CASSFGFSGAPDTQYF. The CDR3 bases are TGTGCCAGCAGCTTCGGATTTTCAGGGGCCCCAGATACGCAGTATTTT.

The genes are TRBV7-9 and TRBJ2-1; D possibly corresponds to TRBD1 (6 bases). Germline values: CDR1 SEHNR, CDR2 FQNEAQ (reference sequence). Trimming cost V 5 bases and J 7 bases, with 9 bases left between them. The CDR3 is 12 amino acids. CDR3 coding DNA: TGTGCCAGCAGCCCGCAGGGGAATGAGCAGTTCTTC. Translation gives CASSPQGNEQFF.

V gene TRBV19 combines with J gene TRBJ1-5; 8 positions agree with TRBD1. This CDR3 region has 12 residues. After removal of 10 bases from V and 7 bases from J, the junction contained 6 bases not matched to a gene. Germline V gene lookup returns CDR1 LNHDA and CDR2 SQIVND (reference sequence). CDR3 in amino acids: CATGQGGQPQHF. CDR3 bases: TGTGCCACCGGACAGGGAGGCCAGCCCCAGCATTTT. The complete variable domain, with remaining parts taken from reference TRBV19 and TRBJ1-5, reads DGGITQSPKYLFRKEGQNVTLSCEQNLNHDAMYWYRQDPGQGLRLIYYSQIVNDFQKGDIAEGYSVSREKKESFPLTVTSAQKNPTAFYLCATGQGGQPQHFGDGTRLSIL.

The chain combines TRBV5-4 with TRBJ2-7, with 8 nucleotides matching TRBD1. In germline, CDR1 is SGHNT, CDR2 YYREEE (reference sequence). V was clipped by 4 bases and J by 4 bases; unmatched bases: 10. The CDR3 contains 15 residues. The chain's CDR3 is CASSPDRDRLYEQYF. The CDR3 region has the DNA TGTGCCAGCAGCCCAGATCGGGACAGGTTATACGAGCAGTACTTC.

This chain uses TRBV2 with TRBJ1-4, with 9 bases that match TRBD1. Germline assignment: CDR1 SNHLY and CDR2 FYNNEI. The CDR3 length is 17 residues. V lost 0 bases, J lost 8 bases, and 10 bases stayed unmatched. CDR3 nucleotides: TGTGCCAGCAGTGAAGCTACCAGGGACAGGGCCTGGGAAAAACTGTTTTTT. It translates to CASSEATRDRAWEKLFF.

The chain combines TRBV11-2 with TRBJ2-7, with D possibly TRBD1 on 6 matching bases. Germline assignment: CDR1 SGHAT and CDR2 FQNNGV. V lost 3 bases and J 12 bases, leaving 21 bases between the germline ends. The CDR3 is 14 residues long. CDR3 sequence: CASSFFDGTPDAYF. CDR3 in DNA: TGTGCCAGCAGCTTTTTTGACGGGACACCTGACGCGTACTTC.

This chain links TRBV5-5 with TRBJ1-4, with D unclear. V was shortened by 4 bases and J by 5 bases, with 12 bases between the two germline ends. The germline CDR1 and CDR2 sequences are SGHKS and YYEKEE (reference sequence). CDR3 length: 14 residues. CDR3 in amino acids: CASSQTEMNEKLFF. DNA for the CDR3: TGTGCCAGCAGCCAAACAGAAATGAATGAAAAACTGTTTTTT.

Here the CDR3 DNA reads TGCGCCAGCAGTGAGTCGAAGGGGGACAGTTTTTCCCATGGCTACACCTTC. Protein sequence: CASSESKGDSFSHGYTF. The chain carries TRBV10-1 and TRBJ1-2; 7 positions match TRBD1. The CDR3 covers 17 residues. Trimming at V came to 0 bases and at J to 6 bases, leaving 13 bases not matched to a gene. Germline lookup yields CDR1 WNHNN and CDR2 SYGVQD (reference sequence).

The CDR3 here is CATSRKTDSLSNQPQHF. The CDR3 DNA is TGTGCCACCAGCAGAAAAACCGACAGCCTTAGCAATCAGCCCCAGCATTTT. V and J are TRBV15 and TRBJ1-5, with D tentatively TRBD1 (5 bases). Per the germline V gene, CDR1 is LNHNV and CDR2 is YYDKDF (reference sequence). CDR3 size: 17 residues. The V gene lost 2 bases and the J gene lost 0 bases, with 14 bases spanning the gap.

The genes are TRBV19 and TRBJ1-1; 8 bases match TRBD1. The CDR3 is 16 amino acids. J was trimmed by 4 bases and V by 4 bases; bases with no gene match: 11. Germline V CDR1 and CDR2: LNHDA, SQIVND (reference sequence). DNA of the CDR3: TGTGCCAGTAGTAACGACAGGGGAGCGTGGGGCACTGAAGCTTTCTTT. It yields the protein CASSNDRGAWGTEAFF. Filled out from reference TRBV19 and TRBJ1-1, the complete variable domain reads DGGITQSPKYLFRKEGQNVTLSCEQNLNHDAMYWYRQDPGQGLRLIYYSQIVNDFQKGDIAEGYSVSREKKESFPLTVTSAQKNPTAFYLCASSNDRGAWGTEAFFGQGTRLTVV.

CDR3 nucleotides: TGTGCCAGCAGCTTAGTGGCAGGGGCAGTCACCGGGGAGCTGTTTTTT. Translation: CASSLVAGAVTGELFF. V gene TRBV7-2 combines with J gene TRBJ2-2, with D perhaps matching TRBD1 (6 bases). CDR1 SGHTA and CDR2 FQGNSA come from the germline V gene. The CDR3 is made up of 16 amino acids. The V gene lost 1 base and the J gene lost 4 bases, with 13 bases spanning the gap.